This T cell receptor beta chain is from a study of response to subunit inactivated influenza vaccine. General study findings and limits: A suggestion made by the authors is that each seasonal influenza vaccination recruits few new T cells.

The table lists this clonotype with a few counts. Antigen: not known. With 2 bases clipped from V and 3 bases from J, the junction kept 7 bases outside the gene matches. The CDR3 is 15 amino acids. Per the germline V gene, CDR1 is MNHEY and CDR2 is SMNVEV (reference sequence). Each CDR3 protein gets one entry after TCRdb re-called the RT-PCR reads with MiXCR. The table records about 700,000 distinct CDR3 sequences, about 14% of them present only once. V is TRBV27 and J is TRBJ2-7; 7 positions agree with TRBD1. The sequenced sample was PBMCs from blood, obtained approximately 15 days before vaccination. The receptor's source is a man in his fifties or sixties who received an inactivated influenza vaccine. The CDR3 nucleotides are TGTGCCAGCAGTTTAAGGGCCTGGGACAGCTACGAGCAGTACTTC. Translating it yields CASSLRAWDSYEQYF.